Reported below is one T cell receptor (beta chain). The antigen this receptor binds is unknown. No base quality values were provided; no much bigger clone lies one nucleotide off. Libraries came from the immunoSEQ multiplex PCR assay. For the multiplex PCR, a mixture combining 60 forward primers for TCR Vbeta segments and 13 reverse primers for TCR Jbeta segments was used. A multiplex PCR assay on genomic DNA amplified the CDR3 region of rearranged TCR beta genes. The Illumina HiSeq System was used to sequence the amplified TCR beta libraries as 87-base-pair reads. The original methods were these. A later analysis tallied around 80 million unique TCR beta chains across the 666 repertoires, and about 12 million of those chains were shared by two or more donors. Raw reads were error-corrected and collapsed into unique sequences by a nearest-neighbor algorithm in which closely related sequences were merged to remove PCR and sequencing errors. To assign V, D and J gene segments, CDR3 sequences were aligned to IMGT reference sequences. Each retained sequence needed at least a six-nucleotide match to both a V gene segment and a J gene segment. Rearrangements were called productive when the CDR3 lacked stop codons and stayed in frame with V and J; all others were non-productive. Following IMGT convention, CDR3 was defined as the stretch from the second conserved V-encoded cysteine to the conserved J-encoded phenylalanine. The earlier analysis of more than 450 of the donors excluded sequences that lacked an unambiguous match to a single V gene segment. In an earlier analysis of 500 to 750 of the donors, V segments were called functional above 56.7% productive rearrangements and were called segregating when the between-donor standard deviation exceeded 5%. A statistical classification framework was built for diagnosing cytomegalovirus status from the catalog of TCR beta chain sequences. In a later analysis, TCR nucleotide sequences were compared against IMGT/GENE-DB human TR gene sequences so that V and J genes could be assigned. A later analysis assigned CDR3 sequences and most-parsimonious VDJ recombination scenarios with the TCRdist pipeline. In a later analysis, each TCR beta chain was defined by its CDR3 amino acid sequence together with its V-gene family, and reads without a unique V-gene family were excluded. To address suspected cross-contamination and a sequencing artifact, a later analysis removed 592 highly shared, low-generation-probability nucleotide sequences. For each public chain, a later analysis derived a clonal expansion index from normalized ranks of inferred template counts within each repertoire. A later analysis computed generation probabilities with a VDJ recombination model fitted to out-of-frame rearrangements, and checked the results against IGoR. Hypergeometric tests were used in a later analysis to score TCR-TCR, TCR-HLA and TCR-CMV co-occurrence, with a repertoire-size bias correction applied to the TCR pairs. To estimate false discovery rates, a later analysis permuted the HLA or CMV assignments 20 times. In a later analysis, co-occurring TCRs were grouped using DBSCAN, with TCRdist sequence similarity added in when clustering inside HLA-allele-positive subsets. Co-occurrence clustering excluded repertoires with fewer than 30,000 or more than 120,000 public chains, plus five with anomalous nucleotide sharing. TCRdb retrieved this table from immuneACCESS and kept in-frame rearrangements only. Not all clones are present; in checked studies, unresolved V genes account for under half, and no reason is known for the remainder. The V and J calls and clone size come from that table; D and trimming were worked out from the DNA. The sample data list more than 95,000 clones, and 60% to 80% of these were observed just once. Around 5% of the sample rests with the top ten.

These data are taken from a study of cytomegalovirus exposure and HLA in healthy donors (dated by TCRdb to about 2017). Broadly, across the study: According to an earlier analysis of a few hundred of the donors, some 170 million T cells yielded approximately 120 million unique TCR beta sequences and approximately 300 Gb of sequence data. An early release that covered some 640 HLA-typed donors contained around 300 gigabases of sequencing data and around 85 million unique TCR sequences. Of the approximately 400 genotyped donors, about 84% fell in the genetic ancestry cluster associated with self-reported Caucasian donors. The study was designed to test whether signatures of past pathogen exposure could be identified by cataloging public T cell receptors. The study profiled the T cell repertoires of fewer than 850 subjects by immunosequencing and related them to cytomegalovirus serostatus. Along with the roughly 610-subject first cohort, a separate validation cohort of 120 different subjects was used. The study combined high-throughput TCR immunosequencing, statistical association of individual TCRs with disease status, and machine learning to predict cytomegalovirus infection status. A later analysis re-analyzed previously published TCR beta repertoires from several hundred donors and added high-resolution HLA genotyping to study TCR occurrence patterns. Rather than using new phenotypic data, the later analysis identified candidate immune exposures from TCR beta sequences and from how often those sequences occurred across donors. In an earlier analysis of 587 of the donors, high-throughput TCR beta sequencing was used to judge whether each TCR beta V gene segment behaved as functional or pseudogenic. Alongside the repertoire data, information on donor age, sex, ethnicity and CMV serostatus was compiled. A later genetic analysis used genome-wide SNP genotypes for 398 of the 666 donors, treating that subset as a discovery cohort. All discovery cohort repertoires had been generated on a single sequencing platform. Class I and class II HLA loci were covered by the typing at four-digit resolution. Typing coverage differed by locus: A, B, C, DRB1 and DQB1 were typed in roughly 620-630 donors, DQA1 in approximately 520, DPA1 in 600 to 610, and DPB1 in approximately 450. Because of strong linkage in the cohort, a few DR-DQ haplotypes were treated as single units for association and clustering. Among about 400 genotyped donors of the cohort, an average of roughly 230,000 unique TCR beta nucleotide sequences was sequenced per donor, of which approximately 19% were non-productive.

The junction shows trimming of 7 bases on V and 2 bases on J, and the gene matches do not reach 6 bases of it. There are 13 amino acids in the CDR3, from cysteine to phenylalanine inclusive. The CDR3 DNA has 39 bases and is translated from base 1. From the germline V gene, CDR1 is SQVTM and CDR2 is ANQGSEA. In total, 666 healthy bone marrow donors made up the cohort. At the time of sampling, all cohort members were nominally healthy, though unrecorded immune exposures were likely present. The donor tested CMV seropositive and was one of the 289 seropositive cohort members. A peripheral blood sample was collected from each donor, and TCR beta sequencing was performed on peripheral blood mononuclear cells. Genomic DNA was extracted from the blood cell samples with the Qiagen DNeasy Blood Extraction Kit. The investigation overall reported the following: A later genetic analysis reported fewer N-insertions in productive TCRs among donors in an Asian-associated ancestry cluster than the approximately 700-donor mean. A later analysis found that HLA-associated TCR beta chains were more clonally expanded and had lower generation probabilities than equally common non-associated chains. A later analysis reported that several top co-occurrence clusters appeared linked to parvovirus B19, influenza, CMV and Epstein-Barr virus. A later genetic analysis associated a missense DCLRE1C variant with V-gene and J-gene trimming of TCR beta chains, and an independent cohort replicated the association. A group of highly shared sequence variants was considered likely to be a technical artifact of the sequencing pipeline. Sequencing depth was assumed to be roughly uniform across donors in the presence/absence analyses, though that assumption may not hold. The study gave a list of under 200 TCR beta chains associated with cytomegalovirus. In a later analysis, TCR association rates were found to vary across HLA loci, with the most associated TCRs seen for DRB1 alleles and the fewest for HLA-C alleles. Linkage disequilibrium might explain the correlated functional status among segregating V segments, but an unknown experimental factor could not be excluded. In this cohort, only TCR beta chains were sequenced, and detectable features were limited by the absence of alpha or paired-chain data. In both the original and validation cohorts, the classifier was reported to diagnose cytomegalovirus status with high specificity and sensitivity. In a later analysis, most CMV-associated TCR beta chains were found to appear HLA-restricted, with HLA associations seemingly driven largely by CMV exposure. Three of the identified cytomegalovirus-associated TCR beta chains were confirmed in vitro to be specific for cytomegalovirus antigens. In an earlier analysis of approximately 600 of the donors, most TCR beta V segments were observed in productive rearrangements about 87% or about 30% of the time, broadly matching IMGT annotations. According to the authors, the approach could potentially be generalized to other disease states and immunological phenotypes. Specific HLA alleles were associated with more than 15,000 TCR beta sequences at a false discovery rate of 0.05 in a later analysis. For the cohort, immune exposure information was limited to CMV serostatus. Some IMGT-functional V segments, including TRBV6-2 and TRBV6-3, could not be distinguished by the 87-base-pair reads and were therefore excluded. Assigning TCR associations to individual alleles was difficult when HLA alleles, especially DR and DQ, strongly co-occurred. Because counts were too low, around 18 rarely observed V segments, including chromosome 9 orphons, were left out of the earlier analysis of a few hundred of the donors. A further reported finding was that TCR beta sequences accurately predicted the HLA-A and HLA-B alleles for most subjects in the first cohort. Most TCR sequences were observed very rarely across donors, whereas some public TCRs were present in many individuals. Because some donors lacked HLA typing at each locus, the association tests relied only on the typed subset.

The source material was PBMCs. The receptor chain draws on TRBV29-1 and TRBJ1-2; 8 middle bases align to TRBD1. The sequence came from a man in his forties or fifties in good health and CMV-seropositive. CDR3 sequence: CSGGQVPNYGYTF. The nucleotide sequence is given as TGCAGCGGGGGACAGGTACCGAACTATGGCTACACCTTC.